These T cell receptor beta chains were read from a single sample in a study of PD-L1 blockade in urothelial cancer. Libraries were prepared by immunoSEQ multiplex PCR; TCRdb keeps only in-frame clonotypes and omits some of them. The data hold approximately 110,000 clones, with more than 85% observed a single time. This specimen consisted of PBMCs, obtained around atezolizumab (anti-PD-L1) treatment. These receptors were obtained from a man in his sixties with urothelial cancer. Each CDR3 is given with its conserved first and last residue. A D gene is named only where the DNA matches it firmly. Size is omitted from some rows. Given values are once, few, many or a class for expanded clones.

clone_size	j_call	v_call	d_call	cdr3_aa	cdr3_nt
.	TRBJ1-5	TRBV9	TRBD1	CASSQSTGASQPQHF	TGTGCCAGCAGCCAATCGACAGGGGCAAGTCAGCCCCAGCATTTT
.	TRBJ1-5	TRBV6-5	TRBD1	CASRGTGGISQPQHF	TGTGCCAGCAGGGGGACAGGGGGCATCAGTCAGCCCCAGCATTTT
.	TRBJ1-1	TRBV6-1	.	CASRPGANTEAFF	TGTGCCAGCAGACCAGGGGCAAACACTGAAGCTTTCTTT
.	TRBJ2-1	TRBV19	.	CASKEGPSSYNEQFF	TGTGCCAGTAAGGAGGGGCCCAGCTCCTACAATGAGCAGTTCTTC
.	TRBJ2-3	TRBV9	.	CASSVEASFSTDTQYF	TGTGCCAGCAGCGTAGAGGCTAGCTTCAGCACAGATACGCAGTATTTT
.	TRBJ2-2	TRBV9	TRBD1	CASRGTGGTAGELFF	TGTGCCAGCAGGGGGACAGGGGGCACTGCCGGGGAGCTGTTTTTT
.	TRBJ2-7	TRBV11-3	.	CASSLRGNYEQYF	TGTGCCAGCAGCTTGCGGGGTAACTACGAGCAGTACTTC
.	TRBJ2-5	TRBV18	TRBD2	CASSPVAGAKETQYF	TGTGCCAGCTCACCCGTAGCGGGGGCTAAGGAGACCCAGTACTTC
.	TRBJ1-4	TRBV9	.	CASSRGGRTNEKLFF	TGTGCCAGCTCAAGGGGAGGACGAACTAATGAAAAACTGTTTTTT
once	TRBJ2-7	TRBV2	.	CASSLLLDEQYF	TGTGCCAGCAGTCTTCTACTAGACGAGCAGTACTTC
.	TRBJ1-6	TRBV9	.	CASSPGQYNSPLHF	TGTGCCAGCAGCCCGGGACAATATAATTCACCCCTCCACTTT
.	TRBJ2-2	TRBV10-1	TRBD2	CASSPLSGTAGELFF	TGCGCCAGCAGTCCGTTAAGCGGGACCGCCGGGGAGCTGTTTTTT
.	TRBJ2-5	TRBV10-3	TRBD1	CAISETRTGQETQYF	TGTGCCATCAGTGAGACGCGGACAGGCCAAGAGACCCAGTACTTC
.	TRBJ1-1	TRBV4-3	.	CASSQDTAGQAFF	TGCGCCAGCAGCCAAGACACGGCAGGGCAAGCTTTCTTT
.	TRBJ1-1	TRBV5-4	TRBD1	CASSSRTGLNTEAFF	TGTGCCAGCAGCTCGAGGACAGGCTTGAACACTGAAGCTTTCTTT
.	TRBJ1-4	TRBV11-2	TRBD1	CASSRTGGIGGEKLFF	TGTGCCAGCAGCCGGACAGGGGGGATAGGTGGGGAAAAACTGTTTTTT
once	TRBJ1-1	TRBV2	TRBD1	CASSGTGATEAFF	TGTGCCAGCAGTGGGACAGGAGCTACTGAAGCTTTCTTT
.	TRBJ2-3	TRBV20-1	.	CSAHTDTQYF	TGCAGTGCACACACAGATACGCAGTATTTT
.	TRBJ2-1	TRBV15	TRBD2	CATSSRLAGGVEQFF	TGTGCCACCAGCAGCCGACTAGCGGGAGGTGTTGAGCAGTTCTTC
.	TRBJ1-1	TRBV15	.	CATSRGYGSGRGTEAFF	TGTGCCACCAGCAGAGGATATGGTTCGGGCCGGGGCACTGAAGCTTTCTTT
once	TRBJ2-5	TRBV19	.	CASSNFGETQYF	TGTGCCAGTAGTAATTTCGGAGAGACCCAGTACTTC
.	TRBJ2-1	TRBV10-1	.	CASSEEGDLWQFF	TGCGCCAGCAGTGAAGAGGGCGACCTTTGGCAGTTCTTC
.	TRBJ2-3	TRBV7-2	TRBD2	CASSLEGTSLVTQYF	TGTGCCAGCAGCTTAGAGGGGACTAGTCTTGTCACGCAGTATTTT
once	TRBJ2-3	TRBV7-2	.	CASSPIGPYTDTQYF	TGTGCCAGCAGCCCTATTGGGCCCTACACAGATACGCAGTATTTT
.	TRBJ2-1	TRBV7-2	TRBD2	CASSLGRTSGNNEQFF	TGTGCCAGCAGCTTAGGTAGGACTAGCGGAAACAATGAGCAGTTCTTC
.	TRBJ2-5	TRBV2	TRBD1	CASAGTGGGETQYF	TGTGCCAGCGCCGGGACAGGGGGCGGAGAGACCCAGTACTTC
.	TRBJ2-5	TRBV30	.	CAWGGTWYQETQYF	TGTGCCTGGGGCGGGACCTGGTACCAAGAGACCCAGTACTTC